This TCR beta chain was sequenced for a study of blood T cell repertoires in COVID-19 (TCRdb year 2020). At the level of the whole study: The collaborator samples originated in the United States, Italy and Spain and spanned the acute and convalescent phases of COVID-19. Nearly every sample came with metadata listing a de-identified subject ID, COVID-19 status, age in years and sex. The prospective study material was composed of cDNA or gDNA derived from T cells, B-cell-depleted T cells, or PBMCs. A freely available public database, intended as a resource for researchers studying the immune response to SARS-CoV-2, is where the repertoires were released. Samples were obtained from the ongoing ImmuneRACE study (first 160 participants) and from over a thousand subjects provided by 6 global collaborators. The dataset comprised deeply sampled blood TCRbeta repertoires from subjects exposed to, actively infected with, or recovered from COVID-19. Where available, HLA class I and class II types were obtained from metadata supplied by the sample provider rather than from assay-based typing.

Whole blood was collected in K2EDTA tubes by collaborating institutions according to the institutions' own protocols. Collaborator samples were shipped for TCRbeta analysis as frozen whole blood, isolated PBMCs, or DNA extracted from either sample type. TCRbeta CDR3 regions were amplified from genomic DNA using the immunoSEQ Assay, a bias-controlled multiplex PCR. As for the original processing: Nucleated cell counts per sample were estimated from amplification of reference gene primers within the assay. To quantify the absolute abundance of each unique TCRbeta CDR3 rearrangement, sequence reads were collapsed and filtered. For each sample, productive Simpson clonality was calculated by taking the square root of Simpson's diversity index across productive rearrangements. Here the immuneACCESS table is served through TCRdb, limited to in-frame sequences with V and J called. Missing clones are a known gap in these copies; in checked studies unresolved V genes cover under half, and the rest lacks a known reason. The D gene and trimming were derived from the DNA, and the V and J assignments and clone size from that table. This sample gives about 130,000 clones in total; roughly 81% of them show up just once. The ten largest clones capture about 13% of the sample.

Via the germline V gene, CDR1 is SGDLS and CDR2 YYNGEE. The V end gives up 4 bases and the J end 0 bases, leaving 4 bases in the junction not matched to a gene. The CDR3 spans 15 residues, from the cysteine through the phenylalanine. Left in the record is the CDR3 DNA by itself, 45 bases read in frame from the first base. Study-wide conclusions, independent of this receptor: How much clinical and demographic metadata was included differed by source and by participant, and the metadata was provided uncurated.

Worth noting for this clone: The clone's antigen remains unknown. Nothing much larger sits one base from this clone, and base qualities are not available. Other nucleotide sequences in the sample specify the same CDR3.

The TCR originated in a human donor in a cohort sampled during active COVID-19. The rearrangement combines TRBV9 with TRBJ2-3, and TRBD2 matches 8 of the central bases. Input material: peripheral blood. The CDR3 here reads CASSPGGASTDTQYF. The nucleotide sequence is TGTGCCAGCAGCCCCGGGGGGGCAAGCACAGATACGCAGTATTTT.